The rows below give T cell receptor beta chains drawn from one sample of a study of T cell responses to AZD1222 COVID-19 vaccine. TCRdb's table, derived via immunoSEQ multiplex PCR, lists solely in-frame clones and lacks some. This sample has tens of thousands of clones, with around nine tenths found just once. The sample here was peripheral blood, taken 28 days after the second AZD1222 dose. The receptors were sampled from an adult who received the AZD1222 COVID-19 vaccine. The CDR3 runs from the conserved cysteine through the conserved F or W. Each record gives: J gene, D gene, clone size, CDR3 length, V gene, CDR3 DNA, CDR3 protein. The D gene is left open where the match is weak. Not every row has a clone size; where given, it reads once, few, many or a size class.

TRBJ1-3,NA,once,15,TRBV7-9,TGTGCCAGCAGCCCCGGACAGCTCTCTGGAAACACCATATATTTT,CASSPGQLSGNTIYF
TRBJ2-3,NA,NA,15,TRBV29-1,TGCAGCGTTGCCTCGGACTACACTAGCACAGATACGCAGTATTTT,CSVASDYTSTDTQYF
TRBJ2-5,NA,NA,14,TRBV5-1,TGCGCCAGCAGCCCCGGAAGGATTGAAGAGACCCAGTACTTC,CASSPGRIEETQYF
TRBJ2-3,TRBD1,NA,15,TRBV5-4,TGTGCCAGCAGCTTCGGGACAGGGTACGCAGATACGCAGTATTTT,CASSFGTGYADTQYF
TRBJ1-1,NA,NA,12,TRBV10-3,TGTGCCATCAGTGATGGTGTCACTGAAGCTTTCTTT,CAISDGVTEAFF
TRBJ2-1,NA,NA,11,TRBV6-5,TGTGCCAGCAGTTACGGGGATCTCCAGTTCTTC,CASSYGDLQFF
TRBJ1-2,TRBD1,NA,16,TRBV28,TGTGCCAGCAGTGGGTTAGCGCTGGACAGGGCCAATGGCTACACCTTC,CASSGLALDRANGYTF
TRBJ1-6,NA,NA,16,TRBV28,TGTGCCAGCAGTTTATCCGTTGGCGGGCCTAGTTCACCCCTCCACTTT,CASSLSVGGPSSPLHF
TRBJ1-6,TRBD1,once,17,TRBV5-1,TGCGCCAGCAGCCTATCAACAACAGGGGACTTTAGGTCACCCCTCCACTTT,CASSLSTTGDFRSPLHF
TRBJ2-7,TRBD1,NA,13,TRBV29-1,TGCAGCGTTGACTTGGGGACAGGGTACGAGCAGTACTTC,CSVDLGTGYEQYF
TRBJ1-1,NA,NA,12,TRBV19,TGTGCCAGTACCTCTAGGGCCACTGAAGCTTTCTTT,CASTSRATEAFF
TRBJ2-7,TRBD1,NA,14,TRBV4-1,TGCGCCAGCAGCCAGGGGCAGGGGGCTTACGAGCAGTACTTC,CASSQGQGAYEQYF
TRBJ1-6,TRBD1,few,14,TRBV25-1,TGTGCCAGCCGAGGACAGGGGGTGAATTCACCCCTCCACTTT,CASRGQGVNSPLHF
TRBJ2-3,TRBD1,NA,16,TRBV6-1,TGTGCCAGCAGTAAAGGGGACAGGGAGTATAAAGATACGCAGTATTTT,CASSKGDREYKDTQYF
TRBJ2-3,NA,NA,16,TRBV5-8,TGTGCCAGCAGCTTCGATCCGGGACCTGGCACAGATACGCAGTATTTT,CASSFDPGPGTDTQYF
TRBJ1-2,TRBD1,NA,13,TRBV28,TGTGCCAGCAGACAGACAGGGACGAATGGCTACACCTTC,CASRQTGTNGYTF
TRBJ1-3,TRBD1,NA,17,TRBV24-1,TGTGCCACCAGTGACAACGGACAGGAGGGGACTGGAAACACCATATATTTT,CATSDNGQEGTGNTIYF
TRBJ1-4,NA,NA,14,TRBV19,TGTGCCACCCGGCCGGGCCCAACTAATGAAAAACTGTTTTTT,CATRPGPTNEKLFF
TRBJ1-5,TRBD1,few,15,TRBV5-1,TGCGCCAGCAGCTTGGGGGACAGGGGGAATCAGCCCCAGCATTTT,CASSLGDRGNQPQHF
TRBJ1-5,NA,NA,13,TRBV6-5,TGTGCCAGCCGGGGAGGTGGTTGGCAGCCCCAGCATTTT,CASRGGGWQPQHF
TRBJ1-1,NA,NA,14,TRBV6-5,TGTGCCAGCAGTTACTCGAGTACAGTCTATGAAGCTTTCTTT,CASSYSSTVYEAFF
TRBJ2-2,TRBD1,once,15,TRBV7-2,TGTGCCAGCAGCTGGGACAGGGGGCGCACCGGGGAGCTGTTTTTT,CASSWDRGRTGELFF
TRBJ1-3,NA,NA,12,TRBV3-1/TRBV3-2,TGTGCCAGCAGCCAAGTGCGGAACACCATATATTTT,CASSQVRNTIYF
TRBJ1-1,TRBD1,NA,16,TRBV27,TGTGCCAGCAGTTTTACCCTACAGGGGGTGAACACTGAAGCTTTCTTT,CASSFTLQGVNTEAFF
TRBJ1-1,NA,once,15,TRBV25-1,TGTGCCAGCAGGAGCTCAGGGTACGAGGGCACTGAAGCTTTCTTT,CASRSSGYEGTEAFF
TRBJ1-1,NA,once,13,TRBV27,TGTGCCAGCAGTTTCGGCAGGGCCACTGAAGCTTTCTTT,CASSFGRATEAFF
TRBJ2-6,NA,NA,15,TRBV7-6,TGTGCCAGCAGCTTATTCGGATCTGGGGCCAACGTCCTGACTTTC,CASSLFGSGANVLTF
TRBJ1-3,NA,NA,16,TRBV3-1/TRBV3-2,TGTGCCAGCAGCCCAACCGACACTTACTCTGGAAACACCATATATTTT,CASSPTDTYSGNTIYF
TRBJ2-7,NA,NA,13,TRBV11-2,TGTGCCAGCAGCGAGGGTAATCGTTACGAGCAGTACTTC,CASSEGNRYEQYF
TRBJ1-2,TRBD1,NA,16,TRBV11-1,TGTGCCAGCAGCCTAAGTCCCGGGACAGGGTTGTATGGCTACACCTTC,CASSLSPGTGLYGYTF
TRBJ1-6,NA,NA,14,TRBV5-4,TGTGCCAGCAGCTGGTGGGGGGCAGATTCACCCCTCCACTTT,CASSWWGADSPLHF
TRBJ2-3,NA,NA,15,TRBV13,TGTGCCAGCAGCTCTTTTAACGGAACCACAGATACGCAGTATTTT,CASSSFNGTTDTQYF
TRBJ2-7,NA,NA,15,TRBV28,TGTGCCAGCAGTTTATTTGGACAGCCTGACCACGAGCAGTACTTC,CASSLFGQPDHEQYF
TRBJ1-1,NA,NA,12,TRBV6-5,TGTGCCAGCAGTTATGAGGGCACTGAAGCTTTCTTT,CASSYEGTEAFF
TRBJ2-3,TRBD2,NA,16,TRBV7-6,TGTGCCAGCAGCCCCACGCCTAGCGGAAGCACAGATACGCAGTATTTT,CASSPTPSGSTDTQYF
TRBJ1-1,NA,NA,13,TRBV10-1,TGCGCCAGCAGTGCATCAGGGAACACTGAAGCTTTCTTT,CASSASGNTEAFF
TRBJ2-1,TRBD2,NA,14,TRBV10-3,TGTGCCATCTCTAGCGGGGGGGGATACAATGAGCAGTTCTTC,CAISSGGGYNEQFF
TRBJ1-5,NA,once,15,TRBV30,TGTGCCTGGAGCCACGACAATGGGGGGGGTCAGCCCCAGCATTTT,CAWSHDNGGGQPQHF
TRBJ2-3,NA,NA,15,TRBV2,TGTGCCACCCGAAAGAGGACCGTCGGGACAGATACGCAGTATTTT,CATRKRTVGTDTQYF
TRBJ2-5,NA,NA,17,TRBV21-1,TGTGCCAGCCCCAGGTGGGCAGCGCCGACTACGGGTAACACCCAGTACTTC,CASPRWAAPTTGNTQYF
TRBJ1-1,NA,NA,10,TRBV12-3/TRBV12-4,TGTGCCAGCAAAAACACTGAAGCTTTCTTT,CASKNTEAFF